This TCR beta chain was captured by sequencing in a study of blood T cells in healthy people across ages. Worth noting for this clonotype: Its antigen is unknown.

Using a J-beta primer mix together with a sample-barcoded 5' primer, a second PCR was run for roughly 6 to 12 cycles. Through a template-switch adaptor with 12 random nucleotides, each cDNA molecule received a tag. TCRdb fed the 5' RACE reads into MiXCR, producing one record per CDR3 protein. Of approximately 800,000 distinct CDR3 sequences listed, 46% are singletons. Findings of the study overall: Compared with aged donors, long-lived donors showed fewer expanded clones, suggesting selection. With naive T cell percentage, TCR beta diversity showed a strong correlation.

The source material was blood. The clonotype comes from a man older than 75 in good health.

The CDR3 nucleotides are TGTGCCAGCAGCTTAGCGGTTCTTCAAGAGACCCAGTACTTC. Its protein product is CASSLAVLQETQYF. This sequence joins TRBV7-2 and TRBJ2-5; no reliable D call. From germline, CDR1 is SGHTA and CDR2 FQGNSA. V lost 0 bases to trimming and J lost 2 bases, with 7 bases between them. The CDR3 consists of 14 residues.